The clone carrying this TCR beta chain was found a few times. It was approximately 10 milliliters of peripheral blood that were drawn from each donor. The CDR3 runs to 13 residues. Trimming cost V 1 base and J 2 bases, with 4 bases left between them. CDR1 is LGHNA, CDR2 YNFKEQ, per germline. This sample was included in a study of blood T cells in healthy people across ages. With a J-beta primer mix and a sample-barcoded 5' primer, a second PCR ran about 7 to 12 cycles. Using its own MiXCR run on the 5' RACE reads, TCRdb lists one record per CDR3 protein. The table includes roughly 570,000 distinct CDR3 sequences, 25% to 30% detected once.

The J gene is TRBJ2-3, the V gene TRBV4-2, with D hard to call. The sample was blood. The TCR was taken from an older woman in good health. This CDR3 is CASSQGNTDTQYF. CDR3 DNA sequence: TGTGCCAGCAGCCAAGGGAACACAGATACGCAGTATTTT.